The rows below give T cell receptor beta chains drawn from one sample of a study of molecular identifiers for immune sequencing clone quantification. TCRdb re-called the PCR reads with MiXCR, one entry per CDR3 protein. The table shows about 640,000 distinct CDR3 sequences, with just under 20% occurring only once. The sequenced sample was naive CD8+ T cells from blood, with Jurkat cell RNA spiked in. The receptors stem from a human donor in good health. Some libraries in this study had Jurkat cell RNA spiked in. Both conserved end residues are part of each CDR3. The order of the fields is V gene, D gene, clone size, J gene, CDR3 DNA, CDR3 protein. D genes are given only for firm matches. Size tells how often a clone was seen (once, few, many) or the class of an expanded clone, and some rows leave it out.

TRBV7-9	NA	few	TRBJ2-7	TGTGCCAGCAGCTTAGGTCCGGGCGCCAACTACGAGCAGTACTTC	CASSLGPGANYEQYF
TRBV6-6	TRBD2	NA	TRBJ2-3	TGTGCCAGCAGTTTGGGACTAGCGGGAGTCACAGATGCGCAGTATTTT	CASSLGLAGVTDAQYF
TRBV28	TRBD2	many	TRBJ2-3	TGTGCCAGCAGTTATGCGGGTAGCGGGAGTGATACAGATACGCAGTATTTT	CASSYAGSGSDTDTQYF
TRBV30	NA	few	TRBJ2-1	TGTGCCTGGATGAGTATGGGGAGCTCCTACAATGAGCAGTTCTTC	CAWMSMGSSYNEQFF
TRBV12-3/TRBV12-4	TRBD1	NA	TRBJ1-1	TGTGCCAGAAGTTTAGGGACAGCCAACACTGAAGCTTTCTTT	CARSLGTANTEAFF
TRBV4-1	NA	NA	TRBJ2-3	TGCGCCAGCAGCCAAGGGGTCGGGGGAACTAGCACAGATACGCAGTATTTT	CASSQGVGGTSTDTQYF
TRBV20-1	TRBD2	few	TRBJ2-7	TGCAGTGCTAGAGATATTGGCGGGAGTCCCTACGAGCAGTACTTC	CSARDIGGSPYEQYF
TRBV24-1	NA	many	TRBJ2-3	TGTGCCACCAGTGGCCACGACCGGGACAGCACAGATACGCAGTATTTT	CATSGHDRDSTDTQYF
TRBV20-1	TRBD2	many	TRBJ2-7	TGCAGTGCTAGAATGGCGGGGGGACCCTACGAGCAGTACTTC	CSARMAGGPYEQYF
TRBV5-1	NA	few	TRBJ1-4	TGCGCCAGCAGCTTTTCAGGGCTTAATGAAAAACTGTTTTTT	CASSFSGLNEKLFF
TRBV25-1	NA	few	TRBJ2-1	TGTGCCAGCAGTGAATATCACACCGGGGACGATGAGCAGTTCTTC	CASSEYHTGDDEQFF
TRBV6-2/TRBV6-3	TRBD1	many	TRBJ1-1	TGTGCCAGCAGATTGACAGGGGGGTTCACTGAAGCTTTCTTT	CASRLTGGFTEAFF
TRBV28	NA	few	TRBJ1-1	TGTGCCAGCAGTTTGGTCCTTAACCCGAACACTGAAGCTTTCTTT	CASSLVLNPNTEAFF
TRBV28	NA	many	TRBJ1-1	TGTGCCAGCAGTTTACGAGGGTCTAAGAACACTGAAGCTTTCTTT	CASSLRGSKNTEAFF
TRBV5-1	NA	many	TRBJ2-7	TGCGCCAGCAGCTTGGGTCCAGAGGACTACGAGCAGTACTTC	CASSLGPEDYEQYF
TRBV4-3	NA	NA	TRBJ2-1	TGCGCCAGCAGCCAAGAGGGTAGCGTCGATGAGCAGTTCTTC	CASSQEGSVDEQFF
TRBV13	NA	few	TRBJ2-3	TGTGCCAGCAGCTTAGTTGGGGGACTGGGGGCGAACACAGATACGCAGTATTTT	CASSLVGGLGANTDTQYF
TRBV7-6	TRBD1	few	TRBJ2-7	TGTGCCAGCAGCCTTGAGGCAGCTGACAGGGACTACGAGCAGTACTTC	CASSLEAADRDYEQYF
TRBV7-9	NA	many	TRBJ1-1	TGTGCCAGCAGCTGGACCGGGACGAACACTGAAGCTTTCTTT	CASSWTGTNTEAFF
TRBV7-9	NA	NA	TRBJ1-5	TGTGCCAGCAGTTGGGACGCTAGCAATCAGCCCCAGCATTTT	CASSWDASNQPQHF
TRBV12-3/TRBV12-4	TRBD1	NA	TRBJ1-4	TGTGCCAGCAGGCATGGGAACCGGGACAGGGGTGATAATGAAAAACTGTTTTTT	CASRHGNRDRGDNEKLFF
TRBV5-6	NA	many	TRBJ1-5	TGTGCCAGCAGCTTGTTGGGGATTCAGCCCCAGCATTTT	CASSLLGIQPQHF
TRBV5-1	TRBD1	many	TRBJ1-1	TGCGCCAGCAGCATAGGGACAGACACTGAAGCTTTCTTT	CASSIGTDTEAFF
TRBV4-3	TRBD1	many	TRBJ1-6	TGCGCCAGCAGCCACTCCGGGACAGTAAATTCACCCCTCCACTTT	CASSHSGTVNSPLHF
TRBV28	NA	many	TRBJ1-5	TGTGCCAGCAGTTTTTCGCGGGGCCCCATGTATAGCAATCAGCCCCAGCATTTT	CASSFSRGPMYSNQPQHF
TRBV21-1	NA	many	TRBJ2-3	TGTGCCAGCGGCCAGCAACAGCTGGGCACAGATACGCAGTATTTT	CASGQQQLGTDTQYF
TRBV6-5	NA	NA	TRBJ1-2	TGTGCCAGCAGTTCTAATGGTGAGATCTATGGCTACACCTTC	CASSSNGEIYGYTF
TRBV20-1	TRBD1	many	TRBJ1-1	TGCAGTGCTAGAGGGGGCCGGGACAGGGGCGCTGAAGCTTTCTTT	CSARGGRDRGAEAFF
TRBV19	TRBD1	many	TRBJ1-5	TGTGCCAGTACTACGGGACAGCGGGGTTTGGAGCCCCAGCATTTT	CASTTGQRGLEPQHF
TRBV2	TRBD2	few	TRBJ2-3	TGTGCCAGCAGTGGTCTAGCGGCCTATACGCAGTATTTT	CASSGLAAYTQYF
TRBV6-2/TRBV6-3	TRBD2	many	TRBJ2-1	TGTGCCAGCACCATTAGCGGGAAGAATGAGCAGTTCTTC	CASTISGKNEQFF
TRBV19	TRBD1	many	TRBJ2-7	TGTGCCAGTCGCTACCGGGACAGCGGTTCCTACGAGCAGTACTTC	CASRYRDSGSYEQYF
TRBV6-6	NA	many	TRBJ2-7	TGTGCCAGCAGTTATCTGGGGCCTCCTGGCGAGCAGTACTTC	CASSYLGPPGEQYF
TRBV7-9	TRBD2	many	TRBJ2-3	TGTGCCAGCACTACAGCGGGGGGCGGCACAGATACGCAGTATTTT	CASTTAGGGTDTQYF
TRBV5-4	NA	many	TRBJ2-3	TGTGCCATTCGTGTAGGGCTTACCCTCACAGATACGCAGTATTTT	CAIRVGLTLTDTQYF
TRBV7-9	TRBD2	few	TRBJ2-7	TGTGCATCCCTAGGGGGCTCCACCAGGACTAGCGGGCCCTACGAGCAGTACTTC	CASLGGSTRTSGPYEQYF
TRBV19	NA	NA	TRBJ2-7	TGTGCCAGTAGTATCCAGGGGAGCTCCTACGAGCAGTACTTC	CASSIQGSSYEQYF
TRBV4-1	NA	many	TRBJ2-5	TGCGCCAGCAGCCAAGTGGCAGGCCAAGAGACCCAGTACTTC	CASSQVAGQETQYF
TRBV20-1	NA	few	TRBJ2-1	TGCAGTGCTAGAGCCCCGTCGAGCCAGGCCTACAATGAGCAGTTCTTC	CSARAPSSQAYNEQFF
TRBV27	NA	NA	TRBJ1-5	TGTGCCAGCAGTTTATTGGGTCGGCCCCAGCATTTT	CASSLLGRPQHF
TRBV12-3/TRBV12-4	NA	many	TRBJ2-3	TGTGCCAGCAGTCTCACAGGGCCCGCAGATACGCAGTATTTT	CASSLTGPADTQYF
TRBV28	NA	NA	TRBJ2-7	TGTGCCAGCAGTTTAAAGAACGCAGGGATTTTTACGGCCCTCTACGAGCAGTACTTC	CASSLKNAGIFTALYEQYF
TRBV3-1	NA	many	TRBJ2-3	TGTGCCAGCAGCCAAGGGAGCTATTCTAGCACAGATACGCAGTATTTT	CASSQGSYSSTDTQYF
TRBV28	TRBD2	NA	TRBJ2-1	TGTGCCAGCAGTCCCTCCAAGGCGGGAGTTTCCTACAATGAGCAGTTCTTC	CASSPSKAGVSYNEQFF
TRBV29-1	NA	many	TRBJ2-1	TGCAGCGTTGAGGGGGGCGACCACTCCTACAATGAGCAGTTCTTC	CSVEGGDHSYNEQFF